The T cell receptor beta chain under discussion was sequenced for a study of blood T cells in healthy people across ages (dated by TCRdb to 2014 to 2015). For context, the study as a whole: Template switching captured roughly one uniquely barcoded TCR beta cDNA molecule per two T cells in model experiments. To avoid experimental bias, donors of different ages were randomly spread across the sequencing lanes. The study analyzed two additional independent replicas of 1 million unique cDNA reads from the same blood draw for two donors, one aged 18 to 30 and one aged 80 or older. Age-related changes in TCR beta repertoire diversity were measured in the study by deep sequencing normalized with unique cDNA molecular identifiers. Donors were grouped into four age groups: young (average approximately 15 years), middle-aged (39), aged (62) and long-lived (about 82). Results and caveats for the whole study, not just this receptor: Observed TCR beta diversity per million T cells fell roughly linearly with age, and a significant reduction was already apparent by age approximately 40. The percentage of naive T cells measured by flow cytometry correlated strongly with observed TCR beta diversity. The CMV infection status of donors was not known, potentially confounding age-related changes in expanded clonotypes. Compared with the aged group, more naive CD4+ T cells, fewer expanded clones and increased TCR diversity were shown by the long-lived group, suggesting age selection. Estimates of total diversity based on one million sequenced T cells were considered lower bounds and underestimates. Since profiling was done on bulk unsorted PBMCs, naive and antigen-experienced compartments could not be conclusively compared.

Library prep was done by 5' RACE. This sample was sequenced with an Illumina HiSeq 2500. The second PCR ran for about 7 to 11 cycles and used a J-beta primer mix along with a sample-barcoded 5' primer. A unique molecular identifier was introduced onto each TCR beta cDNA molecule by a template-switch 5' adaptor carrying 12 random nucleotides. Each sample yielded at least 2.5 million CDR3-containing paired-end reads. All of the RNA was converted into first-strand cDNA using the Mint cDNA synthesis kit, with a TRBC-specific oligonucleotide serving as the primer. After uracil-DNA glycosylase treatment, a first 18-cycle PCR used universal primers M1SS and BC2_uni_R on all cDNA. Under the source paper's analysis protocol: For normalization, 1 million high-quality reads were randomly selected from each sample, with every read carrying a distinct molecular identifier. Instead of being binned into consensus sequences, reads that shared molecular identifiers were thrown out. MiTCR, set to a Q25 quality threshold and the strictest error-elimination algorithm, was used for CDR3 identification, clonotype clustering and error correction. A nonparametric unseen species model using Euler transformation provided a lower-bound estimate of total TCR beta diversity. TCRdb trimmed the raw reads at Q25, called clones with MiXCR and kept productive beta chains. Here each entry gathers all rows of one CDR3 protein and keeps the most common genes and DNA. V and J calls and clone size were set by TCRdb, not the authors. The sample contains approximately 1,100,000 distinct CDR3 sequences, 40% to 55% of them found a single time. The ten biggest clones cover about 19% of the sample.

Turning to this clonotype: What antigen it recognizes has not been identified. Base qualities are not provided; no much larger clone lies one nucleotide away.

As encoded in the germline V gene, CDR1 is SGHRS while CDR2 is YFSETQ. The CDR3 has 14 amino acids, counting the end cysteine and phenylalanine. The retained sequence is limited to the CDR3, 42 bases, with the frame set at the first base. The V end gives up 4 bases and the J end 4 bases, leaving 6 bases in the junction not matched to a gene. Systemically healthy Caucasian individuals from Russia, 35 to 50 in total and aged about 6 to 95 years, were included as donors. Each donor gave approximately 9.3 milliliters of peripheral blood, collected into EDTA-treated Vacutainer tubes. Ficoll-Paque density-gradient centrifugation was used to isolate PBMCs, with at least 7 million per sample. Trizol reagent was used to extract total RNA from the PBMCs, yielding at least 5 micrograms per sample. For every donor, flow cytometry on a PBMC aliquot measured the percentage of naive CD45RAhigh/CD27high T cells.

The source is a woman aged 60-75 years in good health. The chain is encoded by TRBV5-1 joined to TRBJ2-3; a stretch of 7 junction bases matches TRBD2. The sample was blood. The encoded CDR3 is CASSLGGVPDTQYF. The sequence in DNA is TGCGCCAGCAGCCTGGGGGGGGTCCCAGATACGCAGTATTTT.